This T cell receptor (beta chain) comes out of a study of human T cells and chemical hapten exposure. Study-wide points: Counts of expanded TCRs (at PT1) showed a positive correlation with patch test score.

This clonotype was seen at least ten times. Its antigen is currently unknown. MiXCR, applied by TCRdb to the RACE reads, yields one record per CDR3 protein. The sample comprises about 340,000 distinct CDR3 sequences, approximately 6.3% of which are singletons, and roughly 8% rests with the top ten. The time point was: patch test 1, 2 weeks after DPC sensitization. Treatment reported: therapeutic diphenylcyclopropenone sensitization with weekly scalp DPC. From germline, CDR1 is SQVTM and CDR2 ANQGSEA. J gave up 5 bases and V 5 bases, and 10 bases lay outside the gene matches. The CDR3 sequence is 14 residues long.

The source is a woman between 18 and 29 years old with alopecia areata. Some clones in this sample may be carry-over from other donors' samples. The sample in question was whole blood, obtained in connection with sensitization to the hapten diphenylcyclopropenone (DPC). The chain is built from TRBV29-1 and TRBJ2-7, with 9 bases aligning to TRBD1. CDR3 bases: TGCAGCGTTCCCATACAGGACAGGGGAGACGAGCAGTACTTC. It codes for CSVPIQDRGDEQYF.